This T cell receptor beta chain was sequenced for a study of blood T cell repertoires in COVID-19. Trimming took off 0 bases at V and 7 bases at J, with 18 bases between the two ends. Per the germline V gene, CDR1 is LGHDT and CDR2 is YNNKEL (reference sequence). The CDR3 extends over 16 amino acids. Methods used by the authors: For nucleated cells, counts were estimated from reference gene primer amplification. The assay was immunoSEQ multiplex PCR, and TCRdb's table has in-frame clones only and misses some. That table gives V, J and clone size, and the DNA gave D and trimming. The profile shows a few hundred thousand clones, around 90% of them singletons.

Sequencing used peripheral blood. The sequence was obtained from a man aged 18-30 years with COVID-19, enrolled during active disease. The V gene is TRBV3-1 (or the pseudogene TRBV3-2), the J gene TRBJ2-5, with a tentative D call TRBD2 (6 bases). CDR3 protein: CASSQESVWRGGTQYF. As DNA, the CDR3 is TGTGCCAGCAGCCAAGAAAGCGTCTGGCGGGGAGGGACCCAGTACTTC.